This TCR beta chain was profiled in a study of long-term antiretroviral therapy in people with HIV. General study findings and limits: No data were available on ART adherence, viral resistance or therapy changes.

Samples were assayed with immunoSEQ v3.0 at survey level. Sequenced by immunoSEQ multiplex PCR; TCRdb stores in-frame clones only, minus some. This table holds 40,000 or so clones, 83% found once. V lost 4 bases to trimming and J lost 6 bases; unmatched junction nucleotides: 8. Looked up from germline, CDR1 is SGHRS and CDR2 is YFSETQ. The CDR3 covers 15 residues. A word on this clone: Its target is unknown.

Per individual, the PBMC samples numbered at least one pre-ART and at least two post-ART. United States facilities provided treatment to all participants with HIV. V is TRBV5-1 and J is TRBJ2-1; 9 bases agree with TRBD1. The material was unsorted PBMCs, obtained 1 year after starting antiretroviral therapy. The receptor comes from a man younger than 35 with HIV. The CDR3 protein is CASSSSGTGRNEQFF. As DNA, the CDR3 is TGCGCCAGCAGCAGCTCCGGGACAGGGCGCAATGAGCAGTTCTTC.